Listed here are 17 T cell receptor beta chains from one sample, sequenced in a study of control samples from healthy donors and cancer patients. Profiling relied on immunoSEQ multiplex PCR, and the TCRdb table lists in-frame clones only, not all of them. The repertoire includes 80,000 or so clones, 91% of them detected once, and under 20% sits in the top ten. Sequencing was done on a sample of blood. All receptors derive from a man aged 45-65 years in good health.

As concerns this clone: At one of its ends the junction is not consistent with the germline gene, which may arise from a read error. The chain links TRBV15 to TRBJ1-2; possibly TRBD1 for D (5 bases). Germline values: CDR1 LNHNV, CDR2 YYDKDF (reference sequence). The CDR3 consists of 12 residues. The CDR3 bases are TGTGCCACCAGCAGAGATCAGAAAAGGGGACCCTTC. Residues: CATSRDQKRGPF.

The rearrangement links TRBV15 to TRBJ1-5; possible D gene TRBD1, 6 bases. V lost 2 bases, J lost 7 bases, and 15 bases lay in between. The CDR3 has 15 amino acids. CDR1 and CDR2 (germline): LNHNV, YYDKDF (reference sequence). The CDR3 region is CATSRSRGGRQPQHF. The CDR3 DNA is TGTGCCACCAGCAGATCTAGGGGGGGTAGGCAGCCCCAGCATTTT. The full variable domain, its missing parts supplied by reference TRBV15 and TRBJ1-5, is DAMVIQNPRYQVTQFGKPVTLSCSQTLNHNVMYWYQQKSSQAPKLLFHYYDKDFNNEADTPDNFQSRRPNTSFCFLDIRSPGLGDTAMYLCATSRSRGGRQPQHFGDGTRLSIL.

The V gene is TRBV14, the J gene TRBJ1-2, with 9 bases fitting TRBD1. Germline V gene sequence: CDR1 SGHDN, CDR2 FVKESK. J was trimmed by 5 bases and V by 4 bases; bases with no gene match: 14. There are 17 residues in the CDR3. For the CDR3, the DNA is TGTGCCAGCAGCCTTAATCCCGGGACAGGGAATGGGTATGGCTACACCTTC. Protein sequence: CASSLNPGTGNGYGYTF.

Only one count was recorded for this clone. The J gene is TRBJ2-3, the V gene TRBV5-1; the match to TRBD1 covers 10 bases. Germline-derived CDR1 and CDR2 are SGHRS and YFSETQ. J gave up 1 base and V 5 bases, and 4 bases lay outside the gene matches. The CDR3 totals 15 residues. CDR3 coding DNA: TGCGCCAGCAGTTCGGGGACAGGGGGCACAGATACGCAGTATTTT. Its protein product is CASSSGTGGTDTQYF.

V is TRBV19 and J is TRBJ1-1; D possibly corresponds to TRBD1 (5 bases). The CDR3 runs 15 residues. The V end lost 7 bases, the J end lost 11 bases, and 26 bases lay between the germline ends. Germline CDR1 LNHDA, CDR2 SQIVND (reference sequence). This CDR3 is CASIKEEGNGPGAFF. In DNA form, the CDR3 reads TGTGCCAGTATTAAAGAAGAGGGGAATGGACCAGGGGCTTTCTTT.

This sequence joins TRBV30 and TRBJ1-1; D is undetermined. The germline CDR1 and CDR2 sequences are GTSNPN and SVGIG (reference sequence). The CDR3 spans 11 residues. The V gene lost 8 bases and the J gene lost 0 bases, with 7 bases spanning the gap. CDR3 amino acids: CALKLNTEAFF. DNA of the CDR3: TGTGCCCTAAAACTGAACACTGAAGCTTTCTTT.

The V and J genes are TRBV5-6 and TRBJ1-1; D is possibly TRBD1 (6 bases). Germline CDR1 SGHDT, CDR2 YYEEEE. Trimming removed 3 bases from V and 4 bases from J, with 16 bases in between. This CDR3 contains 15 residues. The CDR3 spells CASSSNRVSRTEAFF. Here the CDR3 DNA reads TGTGCCAGCAGCTCTAACAGGGTTTCTCGCACTGAAGCTTTCTTT.

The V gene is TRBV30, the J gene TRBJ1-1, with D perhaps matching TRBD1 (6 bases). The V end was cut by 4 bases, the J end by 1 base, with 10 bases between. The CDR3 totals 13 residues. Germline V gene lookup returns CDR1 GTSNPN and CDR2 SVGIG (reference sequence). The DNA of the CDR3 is TGTGCCTGGACCTGGACAGCGAACACTGAAGCTTTCTTT. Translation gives CAWTWTANTEAFF.

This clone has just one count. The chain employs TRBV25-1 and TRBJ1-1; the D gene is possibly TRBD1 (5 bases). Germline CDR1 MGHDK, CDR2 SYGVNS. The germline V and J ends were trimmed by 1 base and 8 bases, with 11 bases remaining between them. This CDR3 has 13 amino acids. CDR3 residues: CASSEFGAREAFF. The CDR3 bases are TGTGCCAGCAGTGAATTTGGGGCCCGAGAAGCTTTCTTT.

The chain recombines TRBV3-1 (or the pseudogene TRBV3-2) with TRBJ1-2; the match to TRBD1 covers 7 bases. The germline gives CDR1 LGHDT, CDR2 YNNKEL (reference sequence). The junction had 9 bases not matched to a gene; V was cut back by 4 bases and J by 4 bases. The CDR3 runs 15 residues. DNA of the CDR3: TGTGCCAGCAGCCCCAAAAACAGGGGAAGCTATGGCTACACCTTC. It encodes CASSPKNRGSYGYTF.

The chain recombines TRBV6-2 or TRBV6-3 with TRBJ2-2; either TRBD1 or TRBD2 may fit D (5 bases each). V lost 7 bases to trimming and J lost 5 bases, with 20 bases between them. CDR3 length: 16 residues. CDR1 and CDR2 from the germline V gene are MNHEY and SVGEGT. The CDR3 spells CASTPEGLARTGELFF. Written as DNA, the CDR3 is TGTGCCAGCACCCCCGAGGGGCTAGCAAGGACCGGGGAGCTGTTTTTT.

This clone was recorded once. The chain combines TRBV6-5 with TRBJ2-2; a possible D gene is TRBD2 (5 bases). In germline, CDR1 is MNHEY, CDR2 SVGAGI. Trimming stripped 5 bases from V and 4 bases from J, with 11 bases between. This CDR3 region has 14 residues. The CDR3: CASSPGRGTGELFF. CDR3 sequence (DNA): TGTGCCAGCAGTCCAGGACGGGGCACCGGGGAGCTGTTTTTT.

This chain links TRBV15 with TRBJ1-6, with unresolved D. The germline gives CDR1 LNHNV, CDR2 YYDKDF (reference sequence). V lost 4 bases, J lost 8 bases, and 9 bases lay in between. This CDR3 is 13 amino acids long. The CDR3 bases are TGTGCCACCAGCAAAGAGATACATTCACCCCTCCACTTT. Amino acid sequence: CATSKEIHSPLHF.

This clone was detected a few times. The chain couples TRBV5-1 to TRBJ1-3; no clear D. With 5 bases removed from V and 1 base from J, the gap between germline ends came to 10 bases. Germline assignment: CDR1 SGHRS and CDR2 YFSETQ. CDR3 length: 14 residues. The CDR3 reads CASSLTPSGNTIYF. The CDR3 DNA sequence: TGCGCCAGCAGTTTAACACCTTCTGGAAACACCATATATTTT.

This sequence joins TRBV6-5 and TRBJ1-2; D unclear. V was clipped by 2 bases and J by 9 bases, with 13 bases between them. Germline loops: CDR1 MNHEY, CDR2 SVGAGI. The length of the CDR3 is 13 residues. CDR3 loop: CASSYKPLFSYTF. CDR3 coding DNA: TGTGCCAGCAGTTACAAGCCCCTCTTTAGCTACACCTTC.

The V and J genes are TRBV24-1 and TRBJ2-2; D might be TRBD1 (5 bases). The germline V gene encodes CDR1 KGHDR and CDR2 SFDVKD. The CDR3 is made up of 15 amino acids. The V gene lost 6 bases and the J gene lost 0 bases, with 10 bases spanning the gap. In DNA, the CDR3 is TGTGCCACCAGTCACACGACAGCGAACACCGGGGAGCTGTTTTTT. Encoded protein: CATSHTTANTGELFF.

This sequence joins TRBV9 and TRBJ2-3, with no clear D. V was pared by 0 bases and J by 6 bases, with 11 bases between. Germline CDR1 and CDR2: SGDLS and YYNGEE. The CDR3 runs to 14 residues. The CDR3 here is CASSVAPGGDTQYF. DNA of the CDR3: TGTGCCAGCAGCGTAGCGCCCGGTGGGGATACGCAGTATTTT.